This entry lists 7 T cell receptor beta chains sequenced from one sample in a study of T cell responses to AZD1222 COVID-19 vaccine. Profiling relied on immunoSEQ multiplex PCR, and the TCRdb table lists in-frame clones only, not all of them. In the table there are 110,000 to 150,000 clones, about 93% of which are singletons. The starting material was peripheral blood, obtained on day 0 of AZD1222 vaccination. These receptors originate from an adult in good health.

On this clone itself: Germline is not matched at one junction end, which may reflect a read error. The chain combines TRBV5-8 with TRBJ2-5, with D perhaps TRBD1 or TRBD2 (5 bases each). This CDR3 contains 18 residues. Per the germline V gene, CDR1 is SGHTS and CDR2 is YDEGEE. Here the CDR3 reads CASSEHLGTADPREAQYF. The CDR3 DNA follows: TGTGCCAGCAGCGAGCACCTGGGGACGGCTGATCCAAGAGAGGCCCAGTACTTC.

This chain joins TRBV2 and TRBJ1-5, with a tentative D call TRBD1 (5 bases). The CDR3 totals 13 residues. In germline, CDR1 is SNHLY, CDR2 FYNNEI. Deletions cut 7 bases from V and 3 bases from J, with 10 bases between. CDR3 loop: CASIQGLNQPQHF. In nucleotides, the CDR3 is TGTGCCAGCATCCAGGGCCTCAATCAGCCCCAGCATTTT.

CDR3 in DNA: TGTGCCACCCGTGAAGGGGGTGGAAACACTGAAGCTTTCTTT. Encoded protein: CATREGGGNTEAFF. The V gene is TRBV18, the J gene TRBJ1-1, with D tentatively TRBD1 (6 bases). CDR3 length: 14 amino acids. V lost 10 bases and J 2 bases, leaving 17 bases between the germline ends. The V gene's germline CDR1 is KGHSH and CDR2 LQKENI.

The chain joins TRBV27 to TRBJ1-1, with a possible D match to TRBD1 (6 bases). There are 14 residues in the CDR3. CDR1 and CDR2 (germline): MNHEY, SMNVEV (reference sequence). V lost 3 bases, J lost 4 bases, and 12 bases lay in between. The CDR3 protein is CASSLGGAGTEAFF. Here the CDR3 DNA reads TGTGCCAGCAGTTTGGGGGGCGCGGGCACTGAAGCTTTCTTT.

J is TRBJ1-2 and V is TRBV4-1; the D gene is possibly TRBD1 (5 bases). The germline V and J ends were trimmed by 1 base and 2 bases, with 11 bases remaining between them. The length of the CDR3 is 15 residues. The V gene's germline CDR1 is MGHRA and CDR2 YSYEKL. The CDR3 is CASSQVQGVNYGYTF. The CDR3 DNA reads TGCGCCAGCAGCCAAGTTCAGGGTGTGAACTATGGCTACACCTTC.

The chain has TRBV5-4 and TRBJ1-2; 10 bases align to TRBD1. V dropped 3 bases and J dropped 6; count of bases not matched to a gene: 5. CDR3 length: 14 amino acids. Germline V gene data show CDR1 as SGHNT and CDR2 as YYREEE (reference sequence). The CDR3 loop is CASSWDRGSDGYTF. The DNA of the CDR3 is TGTGCCAGCAGCTGGGACAGGGGATCTGATGGCTACACCTTC.

The chain combines TRBV5-1 with TRBJ2-5; 7 positions agree with TRBD1. This CDR3 spans 15 amino acids. Trimming cost V 4 bases and J 1 base; bases outside gene matches: 7. Germline values: CDR1 SGHRS, CDR2 YFSETQ. CDR3 coding DNA: TGCGCCAGCAGCGGGGCCACAGGGGCCCAAGAGACCCAGTACTTC. This sequence encodes CASSGATGAQETQYF.